One sample yielded the 26 T cell receptor beta chains listed below, sequenced in a study of shared T cell receptors in the human thymus. Profiled with immunoSEQ multiplex PCR; TCRdb holds only in-frame clones, not every one. The table includes hundreds of thousands of clones, approximately 88% detected once. This same sample was also taken into another study, of human thymus T cells.

Sequencing input: thymocytes. The receptors come from a boy in the first two years of life with a congenital heart defect.

The table lists this clone with a count of one. The junction does not match germline at one end; this may be a read error. The CDR3 nucleotides read TGTGCCTGGAGTACCCAACCTCGCCGCCTAAACTTC. Translated: CAWSTQPRRLNF. V usage is TRBV30 and J usage is TRBJ2-7; D is unresolved. The CDR3 has 12 residues. Germline V gives CDR1 GTSNPN, CDR2 SVGIG (reference sequence).

The rearrangement joins TRBV7-2 to TRBJ1-2; 10 positions match TRBD1. V lost 6 bases, J lost 2 bases, and 6 bases stayed unmatched. The CDR3 consists of 15 residues. CDR1 SGHTA and CDR2 FQGNSA come from the germline V gene. Here the CDR3 reads CASSRDRGKNYGYTF. The CDR3 DNA is TGTGCCAGCAGTCGGGACAGGGGCAAGAACTATGGCTACACCTTC.

The V and J genes are TRBV7-6 and TRBJ2-7, with D possibly matching TRBD2 (5 bases). This CDR3 comprises 15 residues. Per germline, CDR1 SGHVS and CDR2 FNYEAQ. The V end was cut by 1 base, the J end by 3 bases, with 13 bases between. The CDR3 DNA sequence: TGTGCCAGCAGCTTAGAGGCGGGCCCTAGCTACGAGCAGTACTTC. Its protein product is CASSLEAGPSYEQYF.

The chain employs TRBV5-1 and TRBJ1-5; the match to TRBD1 covers 8 bases. Germline V gene sequence: CDR1 SGHRS, CDR2 YFSETQ. The junction had 6 bases not matched to a gene; V was cut back by 7 bases and J by 6 bases. The CDR3 has 13 residues. For the CDR3, the DNA is TGCGCCAGCTCCGGGACAGGCGGTCAGCCCCAGCATTTT. Its protein product is CASSGTGGQPQHF.

The chain combines TRBV4-3 with TRBJ2-5, with 11 bases aligning to TRBD2. This CDR3 has 16 residues. Germline V gene lookup returns CDR1 LGHNA and CDR2 YSLEER. Unmatched junction bases numbered 10, after V lost 3 bases and J lost 7 bases. DNA for the CDR3: TGCGCCAGCAGCCAGGTAGCGGGAGGGCTCCTTTCGACCCAGTACTTC. Translation gives CASSQVAGGLLSTQYF.

The chain links TRBV11-2 to TRBJ1-4, with TRBD1 identical over 7 bases. After removal of 4 bases from V and 6 bases from J, the junction contained 5 bases not matched to a gene. The germline V gene has CDR1 SGHAT and CDR2 FQNNGV. CDR3 length: 14 amino acids. The DNA of the CDR3 is TGTGCCAGCAGCTCCACAGGGGAAGATGAAAAACTGTTTTTT. Amino acids: CASSSTGEDEKLFF.

The rearrangement links TRBV10-3 to TRBJ2-5, with D perhaps matching TRBD2 (6 bases). The CDR3 runs to 14 residues. Germline CDR1 is ENHRY and CDR2 is SYGVKD. V lost 11 bases and J lost 3, with 19 bases in between. The CDR3 sequence: CASRRGGPEETQYF. The CDR3 coding sequence is TGTGCCTCGCGGAGGGGAGGCCCCGAAGAGACCCAGTACTTC.

V and J are TRBV2 and TRBJ2-7; 7 bases fit TRBD1. The CDR3 runs to 12 residues. Losses at the gene ends were 8 bases for V and 11 bases for J; bases not matched to a gene: 12. Germline V lookup: CDR1 SNHLY, CDR2 FYNNEI. The chain's CDR3 is CASVRGKRVEYF. The DNA for the CDR3 is TGTGCCAGCGTCAGGGGGAAACGGGTGGAGTACTTC.

The V and J genes are TRBV7-9 and TRBJ1-1; a weak D match, TRBD1 (5 bases). Germline CDR1 SEHNR, CDR2 FQNEAQ (reference sequence). CDR3 size: 15 residues. Trimming stripped 4 bases from V and 1 base from J, with 13 bases between. CDR3 coding DNA: TGTGCCAGCAGCTCGGGACTTTGGAGGAACACTGAAGCTTTCTTT. Translated, it gives CASSSGLWRNTEAFF.

The gene calls are TRBV15 and TRBJ2-7; tentative D call: TRBD2 (6 bases). Germline lookup yields CDR1 LNHNV and CDR2 YYDKDF (reference sequence). The CDR3 covers 16 residues. V was cut by 5 bases and J by 0 bases, with 17 bases left in between. The CDR3 DNA follows: TGTGCCACCAGCCCCCAGGCGGGACTTGACTCCTACGAGCAGTACTTC. Amino acids: CATSPQAGLDSYEQYF.

The chain recombines TRBV30 with TRBJ2-7, with 8 bases aligning to TRBD2. This CDR3 is built from 12 residues. The germline V gene encodes CDR1 GTSNPN and CDR2 SVGIG (reference sequence). V trimming: 7 bases; J trimming: 7 bases; junction bases outside the gene matches: 9. The CDR3 loop is CASRGGAREQYF. The CDR3 nucleotides are TGTGCCTCCCGGGGGGGGGCGAGAGAGCAGTACTTC.

The CDR3 nucleotides are TGTGCCAGCAGCCGCAGGGGGAGCACTGAAGCTTTCTTT. It translates to CASSRRGSTEAFF. The V and J genes are TRBV4-2 and TRBJ1-1; TRBD1 matches 7 bases. This CDR3 has 13 amino acids. Trimming cost V 4 bases and J 4 bases; bases outside gene matches: 3. The V gene's germline CDR1 is LGHNA and CDR2 YNFKEQ.

This chain links TRBV11-2 with TRBJ2-7; 8 bases align to TRBD1. This CDR3 comprises 14 residues. V lost 3 bases, J lost 3 bases, and 4 bases stayed unmatched. Germline lookup yields CDR1 SGHAT and CDR2 FQNNGV. CDR3 in DNA: TGTGCCAGCAGCTTTCAGGGGGCGGACTACGAGCAGTACTTC. This gives the protein CASSFQGADYEQYF. The whole variable domain, remainder taken from reference TRBV11-2 and TRBJ2-7, is EAGVAQSPRYKIIEKRQSVAFWCNPISGHATLYWYQQILGQGPKLLIQFQNNGVVDDSQLPKDRFSAERLKGVDSTLKIQPAKLEDSAVYLCASSFQGADYEQYFGPGTRLTVT.

The gene calls are TRBV9 and TRBJ2-1; 9 bases are shared with TRBD2. The CDR3 loop spans 17 amino acids. Germline V CDR1 and CDR2: SGDLS, YYNGEE. Trimming took 7 bases from V and 5 from J; bases not matched to a gene: 16. CDR3 in amino acids: CASATGGRGFGHNEQFF. CDR3 nucleotide sequence: TGTGCCAGCGCGACGGGCGGGAGGGGATTTGGTCACAATGAGCAGTTCTTC.

This rearrangement joins TRBV5-1 to TRBJ2-1, with TRBD2 identical over 9 bases. The trim removed 0 bases at V and 4 bases at J, leaving 8 bases unmatched. CDR1 and CDR2 from the germline V gene are SGHRS and YFSETQ. This CDR3 is built from 17 residues. In nucleotides, the CDR3 is TGCGCCAGCAGCTTGGCCTTGAATAGCGGGAGATACAATGAGCAGTTCTTC. This codes for CASSLALNSGRYNEQFF. The full variable domain, completed using reference TRBV5-1 and TRBJ2-1, is KAGVTQTPRYLIKTRGQQVTLSCSPISGHRSVSWYQQTPGQGLQFLFEYFSETQRNKGNFPGRFSGRQFSNSRSEMNVSTLELGDSALYLCASSLALNSGRYNEQFFGPGTRLTVL.

The chain carries TRBV27 and TRBJ2-1, with 15 bases lining up with TRBD2. V shed 6 bases, J shed 2 bases, and the junction held 14 bases outside the gene matches. Germline V gives CDR1 MNHEY, CDR2 SMNVEV (reference sequence). This CDR3 comprises 20 residues. CDR3 in amino acids: CASRRLTGTSGRKAYNEQFF. DNA for the CDR3: TGTGCCAGCAGGAGACTAACCGGGACTAGCGGGAGGAAAGCCTACAATGAGCAGTTCTTC.

The rearrangement uses TRBV27 and TRBJ2-1; 13 nucleotides match TRBD2. The CDR3 contains 16 residues. CDR1 is MNHEY, CDR2 SMNVEV, per germline (reference sequence). The J segment lost 9 bases and the V segment lost 3 bases, leaving 8 bases of the junction unmatched. CDR3 DNA sequence: TGTGCCAGCAGTTTGCCCCGACTAGCGGGAGGTGGTGAGCAGTTCTTC. This sequence encodes CASSLPRLAGGGEQFF.

The chain has TRBV7-9 and TRBJ2-7; 9 nucleotides align to TRBD1. Germline V gene lookup returns CDR1 SEHNR and CDR2 FQNEAQ (reference sequence). The junction had 6 bases not matched to a gene; V was cut back by 5 bases and J by 4 bases. The length of the CDR3 is 14 residues. The CDR3 is CASSNGQGRYEQYF. In DNA, the CDR3 is TGTGCCAGCAGCAACGGACAGGGGCGGTACGAGCAGTACTTC.

In nucleotides, the CDR3 is TGTGCCAGCAGCCAAGAGCCCACAGGGGGCAGGGGGTACGAGCAGTACTTC. This encodes CASSQEPTGGRGYEQYF. The chain joins TRBV14 to TRBJ2-7, with TRBD1 matching over 9 bases. Germline-derived CDR1 and CDR2 are SGHDN and FVKESK. The J segment lost 4 bases and the V segment lost 0 bases, leaving 10 bases of the junction unmatched. This CDR3 contains 17 residues.

CDR3 bases: TGTGCCTGGGGCAAAGGGGGATCTCTGAACACTGAAGCTTTCTTT. This codes for CAWGKGGSLNTEAFF. The J gene is TRBJ1-1, the V gene TRBV30; weak D call: TRBD1 (6 bases). CDR3 length: 15 residues. CDR1 is GTSNPN, CDR2 SVGIG, per germline (reference sequence). V shed 5 bases and J shed 0 bases, with 16 bases lying between them.

This sequence joins TRBV7-6 and TRBJ2-7, with 8 bases identical to TRBD2. CDR1 is SGHVS, CDR2 FNYEAQ, per germline. CDR3 length: 16 residues. With 1 base clipped from V and 1 base from J, the junction kept 6 bases outside the gene matches. This CDR3 is CASSLEVAGTSYEQYF. CDR3 bases: TGTGCCAGCAGCTTAGAGGTAGCGGGGACTTCCTACGAGCAGTACTTC.

The genes are TRBV14 and TRBJ1-4, with 9 bases aligning to TRBD1. V lost 3 bases and J lost 5; bases outside the gene matches: 4. CDR3 size: 15 residues. Germline CDR1 reads SGHDN; CDR2 reads FVKESK. CDR3 amino acids: CASSQSGTGNEKLFF. The CDR3 bases are TGTGCCAGCAGCCAGAGCGGGACAGGGAATGAAAAACTGTTTTTT.

This clone appeared a single time. The J gene is TRBJ1-2, the V gene TRBV12-5, with D unclear. V lost 4 bases and J 1 base, leaving 13 bases between the germline ends. Germline V lookup: CDR1 LGHNT, CDR2 FRNRAP. The CDR3 covers 15 residues. The CDR3 sequence: CASGCGQPINYGYTF. For the CDR3, the DNA is TGTGCTAGTGGTTGTGGGCAGCCTATTAACTATGGCTACACCTTC.

The rearrangement joins TRBV5-6 to TRBJ1-2; perhaps TRBD1 as D (6 bases). The CDR3 is made up of 14 amino acids. Germline loops: CDR1 SGHDT, CDR2 YYEEEE. The V gene lost 4 bases and the J gene lost 9 bases, with 19 bases spanning the gap. Here the CDR3 reads CASSRPDRLECYTF. For the CDR3, the DNA is TGTGCCAGCAGCCGCCCCGACAGGCTTGAATGCTACACCTTC.

The rearrangement joins TRBV6-1 to TRBJ1-3; perhaps TRBD1 as D (5 bases). Germline V gene sequence: CDR1 MNHNS, CDR2 SASEGT. V lost 2 bases and J 3 bases, leaving 8 bases between the germline ends. The CDR3 has 14 amino acids. The CDR3, as DNA: TGTGCCAGCAGTGAAAGGGGCCGTGGAAACACCATATATTTT. This translates into CASSERGRGNTIYF.

This clone was recorded once. The rearrangement uses TRBV28 and TRBJ2-3; no clear D gene. The CDR3 consists of 16 residues. Germline CDR1 and CDR2: MDHEN and SYDVKM. V was shortened by 1 base and J by 2 bases, with 13 bases between the two germline ends. This CDR3 reads CASSLLGTYYTDTQYF. The CDR3 coding sequence is TGTGCCAGCAGTTTATTAGGCACATACTACACAGATACGCAGTATTTT.